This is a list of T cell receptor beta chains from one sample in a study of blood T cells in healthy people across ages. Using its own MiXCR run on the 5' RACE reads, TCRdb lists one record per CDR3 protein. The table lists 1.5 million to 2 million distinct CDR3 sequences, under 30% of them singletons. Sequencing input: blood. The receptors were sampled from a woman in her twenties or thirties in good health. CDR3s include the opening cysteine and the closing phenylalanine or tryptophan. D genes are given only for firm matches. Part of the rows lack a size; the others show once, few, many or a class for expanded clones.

cdr3_nt: TGTGCCATCAGTGAGTCGGACAGATACACTGAAGCTTTCTTT; cdr3_aa: CAISESDRYTEAFF; d_call: -; j_call: TRBJ1-1; clone_size: -; v_call: TRBV10-3
cdr3_nt: TGTGCCAGCAGCAGGCAGGACCTTTTCGGTGAGCAGTTCTTC; cdr3_aa: CASSRQDLFGEQFF; d_call: -; j_call: TRBJ2-1; clone_size: -; v_call: TRBV14
cdr3_nt: TGTGCCACCAGTGATCCCAGGGGATTCCCCTACGAGCAGTACTTC; cdr3_aa: CATSDPRGFPYEQYF; d_call: -; j_call: TRBJ2-7; clone_size: many; v_call: TRBV24-1
cdr3_nt: TGTGCCAGCTCACCAGAGGAGGGTTACGGGACTGAAGCTTTCTTT; cdr3_aa: CASSPEEGYGTEAFF; d_call: -; j_call: TRBJ1-1; clone_size: once; v_call: TRBV18
cdr3_nt: TGTGCCAGCAGCAGCGGGACAGGGGAACTCGGGATAGCCAAAAACATTCAGTACTTC; cdr3_aa: CASSSGTGELGIAKNIQYF; d_call: TRBD1; j_call: TRBJ2-4; clone_size: few; v_call: TRBV9
cdr3_nt: TGTGCCAGCAGCCCTCGGGGGGGCGAGACCTCCTACGAGCAGTACTTC; cdr3_aa: CASSPRGGETSYEQYF; d_call: TRBD2; j_call: TRBJ2-7; clone_size: -; v_call: TRBV7-2
cdr3_nt: TGCAGTGCTTACTCCGGGACTAGATCCCACGAGCAGTACTTC; cdr3_aa: CSAYSGTRSHEQYF; d_call: TRBD2; j_call: TRBJ2-7; clone_size: few; v_call: TRBV20-1
cdr3_nt: TGTGCCATCAGTTACTCGCAGGGGGAAGCTTTCTTT; cdr3_aa: CAISYSQGEAFF; d_call: -; j_call: TRBJ1-1; clone_size: few; v_call: TRBV6-6
cdr3_nt: TGCAGTGCTGGGGGCTGGGCATACAATGAGCAGTTCTTC; cdr3_aa: CSAGGWAYNEQFF; d_call: -; j_call: TRBJ2-1; clone_size: many; v_call: TRBV20-1
cdr3_nt: TGTGCCAGCAAGTGGTCTGGGGATGAAAAACTGTTTTTT; cdr3_aa: CASKWSGDEKLFF; d_call: -; j_call: TRBJ1-4; clone_size: few; v_call: TRBV12-3/TRBV12-4
cdr3_nt: TGTGCCAGCAGCACCCTGTTACAGTTCTCCTATAATTCACCCCTCCACTTT; cdr3_aa: CASSTLLQFSYNSPLHF; d_call: -; j_call: TRBJ1-6; clone_size: -; v_call: TRBV21-1
cdr3_nt: TGCAGCGTTGGTGGACAGGGGTTTATGGAGACCCAGTACTTC; cdr3_aa: CSVGGQGFMETQYF; d_call: TRBD1; j_call: TRBJ2-5; clone_size: -; v_call: TRBV29-1
cdr3_nt: TGTGCCAGCAACCGCGGAACTGGGGATGAGCAGTACTTC; cdr3_aa: CASNRGTGDEQYF; d_call: -; j_call: TRBJ2-5; clone_size: -; v_call: TRBV6-5
cdr3_nt: TGTGCCAGCAGTGGCGCGGGGACTGCAAACACTGAAGCTTTCTTT; cdr3_aa: CASSGAGTANTEAFF; d_call: -; j_call: TRBJ1-1; clone_size: -; v_call: TRBV25-1